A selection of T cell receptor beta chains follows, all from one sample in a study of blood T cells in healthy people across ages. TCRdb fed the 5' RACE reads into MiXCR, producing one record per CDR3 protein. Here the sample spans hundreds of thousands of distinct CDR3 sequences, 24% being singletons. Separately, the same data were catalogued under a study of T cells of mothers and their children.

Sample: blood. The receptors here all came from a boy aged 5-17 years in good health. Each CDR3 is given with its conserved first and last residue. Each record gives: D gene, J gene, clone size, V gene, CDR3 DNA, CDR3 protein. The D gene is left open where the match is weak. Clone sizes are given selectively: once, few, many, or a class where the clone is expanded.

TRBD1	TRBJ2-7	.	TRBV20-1	TGCAGTGCTTACCGGGACAGCACCTACGAGCAGTACTTC	CSAYRDSTYEQYF
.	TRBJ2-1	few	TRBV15	TGTGCCACCAGCAGAGGTGCGGAGGGGAATGAGCAGTTCTTC	CATSRGAEGNEQFF
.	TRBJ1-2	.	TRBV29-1	TGCAGCGTCGGAACAGGGTCTGGCTACACCTTC	CSVGTGSGYTF
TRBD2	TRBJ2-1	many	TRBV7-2	TGTGCCAGCAGCCAGCGGGGGGAGGGCCAGTCCTACAATGAGCAGTTCTTC	CASSQRGEGQSYNEQFF
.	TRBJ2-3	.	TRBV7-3	TGTGCCAGCAGCATGGGTGGGACGACGACAGATACGCAGTATTTT	CASSMGGTTTDTQYF
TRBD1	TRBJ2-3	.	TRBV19	TGTGCCAGTAGGACAGGGGGCGCAGATACGCAGTATTTT	CASRTGGADTQYF
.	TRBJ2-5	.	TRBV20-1	TGCAGTAGGTGGAGGGGGGAGACCCAGTACTTC	CSRWRGETQYF
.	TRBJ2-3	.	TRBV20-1	TGCAGTGCCCCTAGAAGAACGGGCAGAGATACGCAGTATTTT	CSAPRRTGRDTQYF
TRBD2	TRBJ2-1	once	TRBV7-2	TGTGCCAGCAGCTTTAACCGAGGGGGACTAGCCCCCTACAATGAGCAGTTCTTC	CASSFNRGGLAPYNEQFF
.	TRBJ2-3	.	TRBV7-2	TGTGCCAGCAGCTCAGGACGGATAGATACGCAGTATTTT	CASSSGRIDTQYF
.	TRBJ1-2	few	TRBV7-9	TGTGCCAGCAGCTTAGAGGGCCGGGGGGCCTACGCCTATGGCTACACCTTC	CASSLEGRGAYAYGYTF
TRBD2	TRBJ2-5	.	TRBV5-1	TGCGCCAGCAGCCCATCTAGCGGGGGGGCTGGAGAGACCCAGTACTTC	CASSPSSGGAGETQYF
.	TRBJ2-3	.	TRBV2	TGTGCCAGCAGTCGGACACTTCAAACTAGCACAGATACGCAGTATTTT	CASSRTLQTSTDTQYF
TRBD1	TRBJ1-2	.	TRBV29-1	TGCAGCGTTGATTTCAGGGGGACTAACTATGGCTACACCTTC	CSVDFRGTNYGYTF
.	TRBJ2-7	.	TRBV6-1	TGTGCCAGCACGATCCATGCAGGACAGAACTACGAGCAGTACTTC	CASTIHAGQNYEQYF